Following are 3 T cell receptor beta chains from one sample sequenced in a study of T cells after posttransplantation cyclophosphamide. Here immunoSEQ multiplex PCR was the method, and the copy in TCRdb shows in-frame clones only, minus some. The specimen gives roughly 10,000 clones without singletons; the ten biggest hold approximately 3.5%. Cyclophosphamide on days +3 and +4 followed busulfan-fludarabine conditioning and a marrow graft. The sequences come from PBMCs, collected approximately 380 days after allogeneic stem cell transplant with posttransplant cyclophosphamide. These receptors all stem from a male patient in his fifties who received an allogeneic stem cell transplant from a related donor and was CMV-positive. A subset of T cells may come from the graft donor.

Ten or more counts support this clone. The V gene is TRBV2, the J gene TRBJ2-5, with TRBD2 as a possible D gene (5 bases). CDR3 length: 12 amino acids. Germline assignment: CDR1 SNHLY and CDR2 FYNNEI. V was trimmed by 6 bases and J by 0 bases, leaving 5 bases between them. The CDR3 loop is CASSGDQETQYF. The CDR3 bases are TGTGCCAGCAGCGGGGACCAAGAGACCCAGTACTTC.

This clone was seen many times. The genes are TRBV19 and TRBJ2-3, with 9 nucleotides matching TRBD1. This CDR3 contains 15 residues. The V segment lost 8 bases and the J segment 1 base; nucleotides outside the gene matches: 7. Germline assignment: CDR1 LNHDA and CDR2 SQIVND (reference sequence). This chain's CDR3 is CASRHRTGGTDTQYF. CDR3 bases: TGTGCCAGTCGCCACCGGACAGGGGGCACAGATACGCAGTATTTT.

This clone was found many times. The chain recombines TRBV5-4 with TRBJ1-6; a weak D match, TRBD1 (6 bases). Deletions cut 4 bases from V and 7 bases from J, with 12 bases between. Germline V CDR1 and CDR2: SGHNT, YYREEE (reference sequence). The CDR3 loop spans 14 amino acids. Written as DNA, the CDR3 is TGTGCCAGCAGCGGGGGACAATCCAATTCACCCCTCCACTTT. Its protein product is CASSGGQSNSPLHF.